The 20 T cell receptor beta chains listed next were all sequenced from one sample in a study of neurological immune-mediated disorders. TCRdb reprocessed the 5' RACE reads with MiXCR, giving one entry per CDR3 protein. The table records approximately 100,000 distinct CDR3 sequences, around 3.3% of them present only once. The sample was PBMCs. The receptor set was obtained from a woman aged 18-29 years with multiple sclerosis.

This clonotype showed up many times. The rearrangement joins TRBV7-2 to TRBJ2-5, with TRBD2 as a possible D gene (6 bases). V lost 4 bases, J lost 3 bases, and 15 bases lay in between. The CDR3 length is 15 residues. Germline V gives CDR1 SGHTA, CDR2 FQGNSA. The CDR3 is CASSSTGTPEETQYF. CDR3 DNA: TGTGCCAGCAGCTCAACCGGGACTCCGGAAGAGACCCAGTACTTC.

This clonotype was seen repeatedly, ten times or more. The chain couples TRBV20-1 to TRBJ2-7; 10 positions match TRBD2. Germline CDR1 reads DFQATT; CDR2 reads SNEGSKA (reference sequence). This CDR3 contains 15 residues. J gave up 4 bases and V 0 bases, and 6 bases lay outside the gene matches. For the CDR3, the DNA is TGCAGTGCTAGAGATTCCCAGACTAGCGGGTACGAGCAGTACTTC. Translation: CSARDSQTSGYEQYF.

This clonotype was observed a handful of times. The CDR3: CASRGLAGGDEQYF. The CDR3 region has the DNA TGCGCCAGCCGAGGTCTAGCGGGAGGCGACGAGCAGTACTTC. This chain links TRBV5-1 with TRBJ2-7; TRBD2 agrees at 11 bases. This CDR3 spans 14 amino acids. CDR1 is SGHRS, CDR2 YFSETQ, per germline. Trimming cost V 7 bases and J 5 bases; bases outside gene matches: 8.

In the case of this clonotype: Being one base from a much bigger clone, this may be a read error. No conserved phenylalanine or tryptophan is present at the end of the CDR3, so a read error is the likely explanation. The gene calls are TRBV4-2 and TRBJ2-7, with 13 nucleotides matching TRBD2. CDR1 is LGHNA and CDR2 is YNFKEQ in the germline V gene. The CDR3 totals 15 residues. With V trimmed by 4 bases and J by 4 bases, 4 bases remained unmatched. The CDR3 DNA follows: TGTGCCAGCAGCCTTGGGACTAGCGGGAATTACGAGCAGTACATC. Encoded protein: CASSLGTSGNYEQYI.

This clonotype was picked up many times. The J gene is TRBJ2-5, the V gene TRBV28, with D unresolved. The V end was cut by 4 bases, the J end by 4 bases, with 19 bases between. Germline assignment: CDR1 MDHEN and CDR2 SYDVKM. CDR3 length: 16 residues. The CDR3 nucleotides read TGTGCCAGCAGTTCACCGCGACCCGCGAGTGGAGAGACCCAGTACTTC. Its translation: CASSSPRPASGETQYF.

In this sample, this clonotype turned up many times. This chain uses TRBV28 with TRBJ1-5; D call uncertain. This CDR3 comprises 12 residues. Trimming took off 8 bases at V and 3 bases at J, with 8 bases between the two ends. The germline V gene has CDR1 MDHEN and CDR2 SYDVKM. The CDR3 region has the DNA TGTGCCAGCGCGACTTACAATCAGCCCCAGCATTTT. This translates into CASATYNQPQHF.

There are many counts of this clonotype. The chain carries TRBV27 and TRBJ2-1; 13 bases agree with TRBD2. The length of the CDR3 is 13 residues. The trim removed 5 bases at V and 14 bases at J, leaving 6 bases unmatched. The germline gives CDR1 MNHEY, CDR2 SMNVEV (reference sequence). CDR3: CASSPIGLAGEFF. The CDR3 coding sequence is TGTGCCAGCAGTCCAATCGGACTAGCGGGGGAGTTCTTC.

The table lists this clonotype with a few counts. Just one base apart from a much larger clone, this may be a read error. V gene TRBV7-9 combines with J gene TRBJ1-3, with D hard to call. The germline V gene encodes CDR1 SEHNR and CDR2 FQNEAQ (reference sequence). The CDR3 consists of 13 residues. The chain's CDR3 is CASSLDQGKTIYF. The CDR3 DNA sequence: TGTGCCAGCAGCTTAGATCAAGGAAAAACCATATATTTT.

There are many counts of this clonotype. The CDR3 sequence is CSATDHYGYTF. DNA of the CDR3: TGCAGTGCTACAGATCACTATGGCTACACCTTC. The V and J genes are TRBV20-1 and TRBJ1-2; D is ambiguous. Germline CDR1 reads DFQATT; CDR2 reads SNEGSKA (reference sequence). The CDR3 sequence is 11 residues long. Trimming took 4 bases from V and 3 from J, leaving 6 bases between them.

At least ten counts were recorded for this clonotype. The J gene is TRBJ1-1, the V gene TRBV20-1; the match to TRBD1 covers 7 bases. V dropped 5 bases and J dropped 3; count of bases not matched to a gene: 12. Germline CDR1 DFQATT, CDR2 SNEGSKA (reference sequence). The length of the CDR3 is 15 residues. The chain's CDR3 is CSARTSGGTDTEAFF. DNA of the CDR3: TGCAGTGCTCGCACCTCAGGAGGGACAGACACTGAAGCTTTCTTT.

There are many counts of this clonotype. The gene calls are TRBV6-5 and TRBJ1-2; weak D call: TRBD1 (5 bases). This CDR3 region has 13 residues. Trimming left V 2 bases short and J 7 bases short, with 11 bases between. Looked up from germline, CDR1 is MNHEY and CDR2 is SVGAGI. The CDR3 DNA follows: TGTGCCAGCAGTTACGGAGGGGAGGGTGGCTACACCTTC. It codes for CASSYGGEGGYTF.

This clonotype was counted many times. The chain uses TRBV10-2 and TRBJ2-1, with D possibly being TRBD2 (5 bases). Germline-derived CDR1 and CDR2 are WSHSY and SAAADI. The CDR3 loop spans 11 amino acids. V lost 8 bases and J 9 bases, leaving 11 bases between the germline ends. In DNA form, the CDR3 reads TGCGCCAGCGAGGGAACCCTTGAGCAGTTCTTC. It encodes CASEGTLEQFF.

This clonotype appeared many times. The chain combines TRBV5-5 with TRBJ2-7; D not certain. Trimming removed 2 bases from V and 1 base from J, with 7 bases in between. Per the germline V gene, CDR1 is SGHKS and CDR2 is YYEKEE (reference sequence). CDR3 length: 13 amino acids. The CDR3 DNA follows: TGTGCCAGCAGCTTATGGTCGTCCTACGAGCAGTACTTC. It is translated as CASSLWSSYEQYF.

This clonotype has at least ten counts. The V gene is TRBV20-1, the J gene TRBJ1-2; perhaps TRBD1 as D (5 bases). The CDR3 covers 11 residues. V was shortened by 6 bases and J by 8 bases, with 13 bases between the two germline ends. CDR1 is DFQATT and CDR2 is SNEGSKA in the germline V gene (reference sequence). The CDR3: CSAAPGGGYTF. The CDR3 region has the DNA TGCAGTGCCGCCCCCGGGGGGGGCTACACCTTC.

The table lists this clonotype with many counts. The rearrangement joins TRBV5-1 to TRBJ1-4; a possible D gene is TRBD1 (6 bases). V lost 0 bases and J 0 bases, leaving 18 bases between the germline ends. CDR3 length: 19 residues. CDR1 SGHRS and CDR2 YFSETQ come from the germline V gene. CDR3 DNA: TGCGCCAGCAGCTTGGCCGGGGGCCCTCTCTCAACAACTAATGAAAAACTGTTTTTT. Its protein product is CASSLAGGPLSTTNEKLFF.

This clonotype was counted ten times or more. J is TRBJ1-2 and V is TRBV2; D not certain. The CDR3 consists of 13 residues. Trimming pared 8 bases from V and 0 bases from J, leaving 10 bases between. From germline, CDR1 is SNHLY and CDR2 FYNNEI. The CDR3 sequence: CASLQESNYGYTF. The CDR3 nucleotides are TGTGCCAGCCTACAAGAGTCTAACTATGGCTACACCTTC.

This clonotype occurred a few times. The chain employs TRBV29-1 and TRBJ1-5; no firm D call. Deletions cut 6 bases from V and 0 bases from J, with 9 bases between. Germline lookup yields CDR1 SQVTM and CDR2 ANQGSEA. The CDR3 has 13 residues. CDR3 residues: CSVAGDSNQPQHF. As DNA, the CDR3 is TGCAGCGTGGCGGGCGATAGCAATCAGCCCCAGCATTTT.

This clonotype was found many times. The CDR3 DNA follows: TGTGCCAGCAGTGACGCGGTAGACTCTGGAAACACCATATATTTT. Translated, it gives CASSDAVDSGNTIYF. The rearrangement links TRBV2 to TRBJ1-3; D is undetermined. CDR3 length: 15 residues. Looked up from germline, CDR1 is SNHLY and CDR2 is FYNNEI. Trimming left V 3 bases short and J 0 bases short, with 9 bases between.

This clonotype was observed once. This rearrangement joins TRBV7-6 to TRBJ2-1; D is perhaps TRBD1 or TRBD2 (6 bases each). V was pared by 5 bases and J by 12 bases, with 23 bases between. CDR3 size: 15 residues. The germline V gene encodes CDR1 SGHVS and CDR2 FNYEAQ. The CDR3: CASSPGVTGLWAQFF. CDR3 DNA: TGTGCCAGCAGCCCGGGGGTGACAGGCCTCTGGGCGCAGTTCTTC. The full variable domain, rest sourced from reference TRBV7-6 and TRBJ2-1, is GAGVSQSPRYKVTKRGQDVALRCDPISGHVSLYWYRQALGQGPEFLTYFNYEAQQDKSGLPNDRFSAERPEGSISTLTIQRTEQRDSAMYRCASSPGVTGLWAQFFGPGTRLTVL.

This clonotype was recorded at least ten times. The chain uses TRBV6-1 and TRBJ2-1; TRBD2 matches at 11 bases. Germline lookup yields CDR1 MNHNS and CDR2 SASEGT. V lost 4 bases to trimming and J lost 8 bases; unmatched junction nucleotides: 7. CDR3 length: 15 amino acids. The CDR3 sequence is CASSVTSGSVDEQFF. In nucleotides, the CDR3 is TGTGCCAGCAGTGTCACTAGCGGGAGTGTGGATGAGCAGTTCTTC.